One and the same sample provided the 18 T cell receptor beta chains below, sequenced in a study of blood T cell repertoires in COVID-19. The repertoire was sequenced with immunoSEQ multiplex PCR; TCRdb's copy has only in-frame clones and lacks some. The sample lists 100,000 to 110,000 clones, 70% to 90% occurring once. Sequences were obtained from peripheral blood. The origin of the receptors is a human donor in a cohort sampled during active COVID-19.

This clone came up once. This chain connects TRBV5-1 to TRBJ2-5; 12 nucleotides line up with TRBD2. CDR1 SGHRS and CDR2 YFSETQ come from the germline V gene. The CDR3 consists of 19 residues. The V and J ends lost 6 bases and 4 bases, in that order; junction bases with no gene match: 19. This chain's CDR3 is CASTLGLAGGPTVAETQYF. The CDR3 coding sequence is TGCGCCAGCACCCTTGGGCTAGCGGGGGGGCCGACGGTAGCAGAGACCCAGTACTTC.

This clone was recorded once. CDR3 bases: TGTGCCACCAATAGGCAGCGCAGTACCGCAACTAATGAAAAACTGTTTTTT. It is translated as CATNRQRSTATNEKLFF. This chain uses TRBV28 with TRBJ1-4, with D hard to call. V was clipped by 10 bases and J by 0 bases, with 21 bases between them. The CDR3 has 17 residues. Germline CDR1 reads MDHEN; CDR2 reads SYDVKM.

This clone was observed a single time. The chain uses TRBV19 and TRBJ2-7; D possibly corresponds to TRBD2 (5 bases). Trimming left V 0 bases short and J 8 bases short, with 11 bases between. Germline CDR1 LNHDA, CDR2 SQIVND (reference sequence). CDR3 length: 13 amino acids. The CDR3 sequence: CASSIDRSGQQYF. CDR3 coding DNA: TGTGCCAGTAGTATAGACCGGAGCGGCCAGCAGTACTTC. The entire variable domain, with the rest obtained from reference TRBV19 and TRBJ2-7, is as follows: DGGITQSPKYLFRKEGQNVTLSCEQNLNHDAMYWYRQDPGQGLRLIYYSQIVNDFQKGDIAEGYSVSREKKESFPLTVTSAQKNPTAFYLCASSIDRSGQQYFGPGTRLTVT.

The chain employs TRBV3-1 (or the pseudogene TRBV3-2) and TRBJ1-1, with TRBD1 matching 9 bases. CDR3 length: 16 amino acids. Germline CDR1 LGHDT, CDR2 YNNKEL (reference sequence). V dropped 4 bases and J dropped 5; count of bases not matched to a gene: 11. CDR3 protein: CASSLLPGQGRTEAFF. CDR3 sequence (DNA): TGTGCCAGCAGCCTTCTCCCGGGACAGGGTCGTACTGAAGCTTTCTTT.

This chain connects TRBV9 to TRBJ1-2; 7 positions match TRBD1. Trimming at V came to 4 bases and at J to 1 base, leaving 13 bases not matched to a gene. CDR3 length equals 17 residues. Germline V gene data show CDR1 as SGDLS and CDR2 as YYNGEE. CDR3 sequence: CASSSARQGLINYGYTF. The CDR3 nucleotides are TGTGCCAGCAGCTCCGCTCGACAGGGACTCATTAACTATGGCTACACCTTC.

The gene calls are TRBV5-1 and TRBJ2-2; 8 bases align to TRBD2. The CDR3 contains 14 residues. V dropped 5 bases and J dropped 4; count of bases not matched to a gene: 4. Germline CDR1 is SGHRS and CDR2 is YFSETQ. CDR3 nucleotide sequence: TGCGCCAGCAGGCCAGGGACTAGCACCGGGGAGCTGTTTTTT. Its translation: CASRPGTSTGELFF.

Notes on this clone: Germline and junction disagree at one end, which may indicate a read error. CDR3 nucleotides: TGTGCTAGCAGCCCCGTAAACACAGATACGCAGTATTTT. Protein: CASSPVNTDTQYF. V gene TRBV7-7 combines with J gene TRBJ2-3; D is ambiguous. The CDR3 has 13 residues. CDR1 and CDR2 from the germline V gene are SSHAT and FNYEAQ (reference sequence).

The chain recombines TRBV7-2 with TRBJ2-5, with TRBD2 matching over 12 bases. This CDR3 region has 17 residues. Germline CDR1 reads SGHTA; CDR2 reads FQGNSA. Germline trimming cut 1 base from V and 1 base from J; bases unmatched to any gene: 4. This CDR3 is CASSLGPSGGGQETQYF. The CDR3 region has the DNA TGTGCCAGCAGCTTAGGCCCTAGCGGGGGGGGCCAAGAGACCCAGTACTTC.

The chain employs TRBV10-3 and TRBJ2-7; a possible D gene is TRBD1 (5 bases). CDR1 and CDR2 (germline): ENHRY, SYGVKD. The CDR3 runs 13 residues. V lost 5 bases to trimming and J lost 2 bases, with 10 bases between them. CDR3 DNA: TGTGCCATCAGTCCCAGGGCGGCCTACGAGCAGTACTTC. Its protein is CAISPRAAYEQYF.

This chain connects TRBV5-1 to TRBJ2-7; 12 bases map to TRBD2. The CDR3 consists of 16 residues. J gave up 0 bases and V 3 bases, and 4 bases lay outside the gene matches. Germline values: CDR1 SGHRS, CDR2 YFSETQ. In DNA form, the CDR3 reads TGCGCCAGCAGCTCTTTGACTAGCGGGAGCTCCTACGAGCAGTACTTC. Protein: CASSSLTSGSSYEQYF.

The CDR3 loop is CASSRSGLGRGQPQHF. CDR3 nucleotides: TGTGCCAGTAGTAGATCAGGGTTGGGAAGGGGTCAGCCCCAGCATTTT. The chain employs TRBV19 and TRBJ1-5, with D tentatively TRBD1 (5 bases). CDR3 length: 16 residues. The V gene's germline CDR1 is LNHDA and CDR2 SQIVND (reference sequence). Trimming removed 4 bases from V and 6 bases from J, with 19 bases in between.

The V gene is TRBV7-6, the J gene TRBJ2-7; 12 bases line up with TRBD2. CDR1 and CDR2 (germline): SGHVS, FNYEAQ. Unmatched junction bases numbered 7, after V lost 5 bases and J lost 5 bases. The CDR3 has 15 residues. The CDR3 sequence is CASSQTSGSYHEQYF. The CDR3 bases are TGTGCCAGCAGCCAGACTAGCGGGAGCTACCACGAGCAGTACTTC.

The rearrangement links TRBV7-2 to TRBJ2-5; weak D call: TRBD1 (5 bases). CDR1 and CDR2 from the germline V gene are SGHTA and FQGNSA. V shed 3 bases and J shed 4 bases, with 15 bases lying between them. CDR3 length: 15 amino acids. This chain's CDR3 is CASSLGLRPGETQYF. CDR3 in DNA: TGTGCCAGCAGCTTGGGGCTTAGGCCCGGAGAGACCCAGTACTTC. Combining the CDR3 with reference TRBV7-2 and TRBJ2-5 gives the whole variable domain GAGVSQSPSNKVTEKGKDVELRCDPISGHTALYWYRQSLGQGLEFLIYFQGNSAPDKSGLPSDRFSAERTGGSVSTLTIQRTQQEDSAVYLCASSLGLRPGETQYFGPGTRLLVL.

The chain is built from TRBV7-9 and TRBJ1-1, with D tentatively TRBD1 (5 bases). The CDR3 totals 15 residues. Germline V gene lookup returns CDR1 SEHNR and CDR2 FQNEAQ (reference sequence). Trimming removed 5 bases at V and 4 bases at J, with 17 bases between. The CDR3, as DNA: TGTGCCAGCAGCATCGGGGGAAACTGGGGCACTGAAGCTTTCTTT. Its translation: CASSIGGNWGTEAFF.

This clone came up once. J is TRBJ2-3 and V is TRBV9; the match to TRBD2 covers 7 bases. CDR1 is SGDLS and CDR2 is YYNGEE in the germline V gene. J was trimmed by 4 bases and V by 0 bases; bases with no gene match: 5. The CDR3 loop spans 15 amino acids. CDR3 DNA sequence: TGTGCCAGCAGCGTAGGGGCGGGAGCCGCAGATACGCAGTATTTT. Its translation is CASSVGAGAADTQYF. Supplemented by reference TRBV9 and TRBJ2-3, the full variable domain reads DSGVTQTPKHLITATGQRVTLRCSPRSGDLSVYWYQQSLDQGLQFLIQYYNGEERAKGNILERFSAQQFPDLHSELNLSSLELGDSALYFCASSVGAGAADTQYFGPGTRLTVL.

V is TRBV18 and J is TRBJ2-3; TRBD2 agrees at 7 bases. The CDR3 runs to 15 residues. V trimming: 3 bases; J trimming: 3 bases; junction bases outside the gene matches: 6. Per the germline V gene, CDR1 is KGHSH and CDR2 is LQKENI. CDR3 amino acids: CASSPTSQSTDTQYF. CDR3 in DNA: TGTGCCAGCTCACCGACTAGCCAGTCAACAGATACGCAGTATTTT.

This clone was observed a handful of times. The rearrangement joins TRBV7-8 to TRBJ2-7; 9 bases fit TRBD1. V shed 5 bases and J 6 bases; nucleotides not matched to a gene: 8. Germline loops: CDR1 SGHVS, CDR2 FQNEAQ. CDR3 length: 14 residues. The CDR3 protein is CASSTIGQGSEQYF. In DNA form, the CDR3 reads TGTGCCAGCAGCACAATCGGACAGGGGTCCGAGCAGTACTTC. Using reference TRBV7-8 and TRBJ2-7 for the parts outside the CDR3, the full variable domain is GAGVSQSPRYKVAKRGQDVALRCDPISGHVSLFWYQQALGQGPEFLTYFQNEAQLDKSGLPSDRFFAERPEGSVSTLKIQRTQQEDSAVYLCASSTIGQGSEQYFGPGTRLTVT.

The chain links TRBV7-2 to TRBJ2-2; D gene uncertain. The germline V gene encodes CDR1 SGHTA and CDR2 FQGNSA. CDR3 size: 14 residues. V lost 1 base and J 4 bases, leaving 7 bases between the germline ends. CDR3 loop: CASSLEAATGELFF. As DNA, the CDR3 is TGTGCCAGCAGCTTAGAGGCGGCCACCGGGGAGCTGTTTTTT.